This TCR beta chain was retrieved from a study of response to subunit inactivated influenza vaccine (dated by TCRdb to the late 2010s). Looking at the study overall: To follow how T cells responded to a trivalent subunit inactivated influenza vaccine, the researchers relied on deep quantitative profiling of the T cell receptor repertoire.

Points on this clonotype: It lacks a known antigen. Base quality data are lacking; no much larger clone is found one base away.

Library preparation used RT-PCR. TCRdb records Illumina HiSeq 2500 as the sequencer. TCRdb ran its own pipeline on the public reads, namely fastp trimming at Q25 and MiXCR clone calling, and kept in-frame beta chains. Each CDR3 protein appears once, grouped with its most common genes and DNA. A total of 600,000 to 850,000 distinct CDR3 sequences appear in this sample, 11% to 15% of them only once. The ten largest make up 7.5% to 8% of the sample. V is shortened by 0 bases, J by 4 bases, and the region joining them spans 9 bases. CDR1 and CDR2, per the germline V gene, are SGHAT and FQNNGV. The CDR3 has 14 amino acids, counting the end cysteine and phenylalanine. Left in the record is the CDR3 DNA by itself, 42 bases read in frame from the first base. Here is what the overall study found, with its caveats: It was suggested by the authors that each seasonal influenza vaccination may recruit only a limited number of new T cells.

The specimen was PBMCs from blood, collected 14 to 15 days before vaccination. This TCR came from a man aged 50 to 59 who received an inactivated influenza vaccine. Donor details come from another sample of the same person, matched by shared clones. In this chain, TRBV11-2 is recombined with TRBJ2-5; the D gene is unclear. This receptor carries the CDR3 CASSLDRTAETQYF. The sequence in DNA is TGTGCCAGCAGCTTAGATCGGACCGCAGAGACCCAGTACTTC.